The T cell receptor beta chain under discussion was sequenced for a study of blood T cell repertoires in COVID-19. The wider study: Sites in the United States, Italy and Spain provided acute and convalescent COVID-19 samples.

The CDR3 is 19 residues long. CDR1 and CDR2 (germline): SGHRS, YFSETQ. Authors' methods: Amplifying reference gene primers gave estimates of nucleated cell counts. TCRdb's copy holds only in-frame clones and misses some; the assay was immunoSEQ multiplex PCR. V, J and clone size reflect that table, while D and trimming were determined from the DNA. In the table there are more than 100,000 clones, 79% of which are singletons. Regarding this clone: Compared with germline, one end of the junction differs, possibly owing to a read error. Other nucleotide sequences from this sample produce the same CDR3.

Material for sequencing was peripheral blood. The J gene is TRBJ1-3, the V gene TRBV5-1; 9 bases are shared with TRBD1. This TCR was recovered from a woman of 80 years or more with acute or convalescent COVID-19. The CDR3 nucleotides read TGTGCCAGCAGCTTGGACACGACCTGGGGACAGGGCTCTGGAAACACCATATATTTT. Residues: CASSLDTTWGQGSGNTIYF.